The rows below give T cell receptor beta chains drawn from one sample of a study of cytotoxic CD8 clonotypes in ibrutinib-treated CLL. Sequencing used immunoSEQ multiplex PCR; TCRdb keeps in-frame clones, though not all of them. The sample lists a few hundred thousand clones, 70% occurring once. Here the sequenced sample was PBMCs, taken after 24 months of ibrutinib treatment. These receptor sequences come from a human donor with chronic lymphocytic leukemia. Each CDR3 is given with its conserved first and last residue. Each record gives: J gene, CDR3 length, V gene, clone size, D gene, CDR3 DNA, CDR3 protein. The D gene is left open where the match is weak. Clone size appears in some rows only: once, few, many, or a class for an expanded clone.

>TRBJ2-1|16|TRBV5-1|few|TRBD2
TGCGCCAGCAGCTTGGTGGGGACTAGCGGGCGCAATGAGCAGTTCTTC
CASSLVGTSGRNEQFF
>TRBJ2-5|14|TRBV5-1|NA|TRBD2
TGCGCCAGCAGCAGAACTAGCGACCAAGAGACCCAGTACTTC
CASSRTSDQETQYF
>TRBJ2-5|12|TRBV11-2|NA|NA
TGTGCCAGCAGCTCGAGGGAAGAGACCCAGTACTTC
CASSSREETQYF
>TRBJ1-2|16|TRBV10-3|NA|NA
TGTGCCATCAGTCTTCTGGCAGTTCCTATCCCCTATGGCTACACCTTC
CAISLLAVPIPYGYTF
>TRBJ2-7|16|TRBV15|NA|NA
TGTGCCACCAGCAGAGATAGGTCTCGCGGAGGGGTCGAGCAGTACTTC
CATSRDRSRGGVEQYF
>TRBJ2-2|14|TRBV7-3|few|NA
TGTGCCAGCACCACCCCCTTGGGGGCTGGGGAGCTGTTTTTT
CASTTPLGAGELFF
>TRBJ2-5|14|TRBV19|NA|TRBD1
TGTGCCAGTAGTCCGGGACAGAACCAAGAGACCCAGTACTTC
CASSPGQNQETQYF
>TRBJ2-3|15|TRBV7-2|NA|TRBD1
TGTGCCAGCAGCTACCAAGGACAGGACGGACTTACGCAGTATTTT
CASSYQGQDGLTQYF
>TRBJ2-3|13|TRBV7-3|few|NA
TGTGCCAGCAGCCTCCGGTTCCTAGATACGCAGTATTTT
CASSLRFLDTQYF
>TRBJ2-1|14|TRBV29-1|NA|TRBD2
TGCAGCGTTGGTGGACTAGCGGATAACAATGAGCAGTTCTTC
CSVGGLADNNEQFF
>TRBJ2-3|14|TRBV2|NA|TRBD2
TGTGCCAGCCAGAGCGGGACGGGCACAGATACGCAGTATTTT
CASQSGTGTDTQYF
>TRBJ2-7|14|TRBV11-2|few|NA
TGTGCCAGCAGCTCCACAACTCTCTCCTACGAGCAGTACTTC
CASSSTTLSYEQYF
>TRBJ1-5|16|TRBV28|NA|TRBD1
TGTGCCAGCAGTCTCGACAGGGTGAGAATCAATCAGCCCCAGCATTTT
CASSLDRVRINQPQHF
>TRBJ2-7|14|TRBV28|NA|NA
TGTGCCAGCAAGGCCGGGGGCAGTAACTACGAGCAGTACTTC
CASKAGGSNYEQYF
>TRBJ2-5|14|TRBV19|NA|NA
TGTGCCAGTAGTCTCAGGGATTTCCCAGAGACCCAGTACTTC
CASSLRDFPETQYF
>TRBJ2-7|19|TRBV28|NA|NA
TGTGCCAGCAGTTTATTCGCAGGGAAGACGGCAAGAGAAGCCTACGAGCAGTACTTC
CASSLFAGKTAREAYEQYF
>TRBJ2-7|14|TRBV30|NA|NA
TGTGCCTGGGAGAGTGGGTCGGTGGGATACGAGCAGTACTTC
CAWESGSVGYEQYF
>TRBJ2-5|15|TRBV7-7|NA|TRBD2
TGTGCTAGCAGCGCCGGACTAGCGGGAGTAGAGACCCAGTACTTC
CASSAGLAGVETQYF
>TRBJ1-5|16|TRBV18|few|TRBD1
TGTGCCAGCTCACCACCGGAGGGACAGGGGGCTCAGCCCCAGCATTTT
CASSPPEGQGAQPQHF
>TRBJ1-3|13|TRBV2|few|NA
TGTGCCAGCAGTGAACGGGACGGCGACACCATATATTTT
CASSERDGDTIYF
>TRBJ1-1|13|TRBV7-3|NA|NA
TGTGCCAGCGGACTGGGATCAGACACTGAAGCTTTCTTT
CASGLGSDTEAFF
>TRBJ2-2|15|TRBV19|NA|NA
TGTGCCACCCCAAGGTCAGAGTGGAACACCGGGGAGCTGTTTTTT
CATPRSEWNTGELFF
>TRBJ1-1|12|TRBV27|NA|NA
TGTGCCAGCAGGCACGGCAACACTGAAGCTTTCTTT
CASRHGNTEAFF
>TRBJ2-5|14|TRBV11-2|NA|TRBD2
TGTGCCAGCAGCTCACTGACTAGCGGGGAGACCCAGTACTTC
CASSSLTSGETQYF
>TRBJ2-7|14|TRBV28|once|NA
TGTGCCAGCAGGCTGTCGGGAGTCCTCTACGAGCAGTACTTC
CASRLSGVLYEQYF
>TRBJ2-4|14|TRBV15|NA|NA
TGTGCCACCAGCAGAGATCTCCCGGGGGACATTCAGTACTTC
CATSRDLPGDIQYF
>TRBJ2-1|13|TRBV6-5|NA|TRBD2
TGTGCCAGCGGGAGCGGGAGATACAATGAGCAGTTCTTC
CASGSGRYNEQFF
>TRBJ2-7|16|TRBV9|NA|NA
TGTGCCAGCAGCCCACAGCCGACAGGGAGGGACTACGAGCAGTACTTC
CASSPQPTGRDYEQYF
>TRBJ2-5|16|TRBV27|few|TRBD1
TGTGCCAGCAGTATAAACAGGGGAATTGGACAAGAGACCCAGTACTTC
CASSINRGIGQETQYF
>TRBJ2-7|14|TRBV6-5|NA|NA
TGTGCCAGCAGTTACGAGGGCCAGTCCTACGAGCAGTACTTC
CASSYEGQSYEQYF
>TRBJ1-1|14|TRBV6-5|NA|NA
TGTGCCAGCAGTTACTCGACGGGGTACACTGAAGCTTTCTTT
CASSYSTGYTEAFF
>TRBJ2-5|13|TRBV7-9|NA|TRBD2
TGTGCCAGCAGCCGACAACTAGCGCGAGAGCAGTACTTC
CASSRQLAREQYF
>TRBJ1-1|17|TRBV28|NA|NA
TGTGCCAGCAGTTTCCACCCTACGGCCTTGGAGAACACTGAAGCTTTCTTT
CASSFHPTALENTEAFF
>TRBJ2-3|14|TRBV6-5|NA|TRBD2
TGTGCCAGCAGTTATGCGGGAGTCGGCGATACGCAGTATTTT
CASSYAGVGDTQYF
>TRBJ2-2|14|TRBV4-3|NA|NA
TGCGCCAGCTCGGTAGCGGAGAACACCGGGGAGCTGTTTTTT
CASSVAENTGELFF
>TRBJ2-3|14|TRBV11-1|NA|NA
TGTGCCAGCAGCTTAGTAAACACGGCAGATACGCAGTATTTT
CASSLVNTADTQYF
>TRBJ2-1|16|TRBV2|NA|TRBD1
TGTGCCAGCAGTATCGGACAGGGGGCTACCTACAATGAGCAGTTCTTC
CASSIGQGATYNEQFF
>TRBJ2-5|13|TRBV29-1|NA|TRBD2
TGCAGCGTTTGGGCGGGAGGACAAGAGACCCAGTACTTC
CSVWAGGQETQYF
>TRBJ1-5|14|TRBV6-5|NA|NA
TGTGCCAGCGGCCGTGGGGGTGGCAATCAGCCCCAGCATTTT
CASGRGGGNQPQHF
>TRBJ2-3|12|TRBV5-1|NA|NA
TGCGCCAGCGCGGTGGGCACAGATACGCAGTATTTT
CASAVGTDTQYF
>TRBJ2-7|13|TRBV29-1|NA|NA
TGCAGCGTTGAGATCAGGGTGGGTTACGAGCAGTACTTC
CSVEIRVGYEQYF
>TRBJ2-7|14|TRBV7-9|NA|NA
TGTGCCAGCAGCTTCGGCGGGGACAGCTACGAGCAGTACTTC
CASSFGGDSYEQYF
>TRBJ2-1|12|TRBV7-8|few|NA
TGTGCCAGCAGCTTAATGGCGGCTGAGCAGTTCTTC
CASSLMAAEQFF
>TRBJ2-4|13|TRBV7-2|NA|NA
TGTGCCAGCAGCCGGGACCTGGGCGACATTCAGTACTTC
CASSRDLGDIQYF
>TRBJ2-7|12|TRBV7-3|NA|NA
TGTGCCAGCAGCTTCTCCGGGGGCGAGCAGTACTTC
CASSFSGGEQYF
>TRBJ2-1|15|TRBV19|NA|TRBD2
TGTGCCAGTAGTTCCCGAGCGGGAGAGGGCAGTGAGCAGTTCTTC
CASSSRAGEGSEQFF
>TRBJ2-5|14|TRBV29-1|NA|NA
TGCAGCGTAGAAGGGGACCCAGGGAGGGAGACCCAGTACTTC
CSVEGDPGRETQYF
>TRBJ1-5|14|TRBV19|NA|TRBD1
TGTGCCAGTAGTAGGACAGGTAGCAATCAGCCCCAGCATTTT
CASSRTGSNQPQHF
>TRBJ1-2|13|TRBV5-1|few|NA
TGCGCCAGCAGTGGGGGCAACGTCGGTGGCTACACCTTC
CASSGGNVGGYTF
>TRBJ2-7|15|TRBV6-6|NA|TRBD1
TGTGCCAGCAGGAGAACGGGGACAGACGCCTACGAGCAGTACTTC
CASRRTGTDAYEQYF
>TRBJ2-3|12|TRBV7-9|few|NA
TGTGCCAGCAGCGATCCTTCTGGACCGCAGTATTTT
CASSDPSGPQYF
>TRBJ1-2|10|TRBV28|few|NA
TGTGCCAGCCACTACGATGGCTACACCTTC
CASHYDGYTF
>TRBJ2-6|14|TRBV19|NA|TRBD2
TGTGCCAGTGGGGGGGGTTCTGGGGCCAACGTCCTGACTTTC
CASGGGSGANVLTF
>TRBJ2-7|15|TRBV9|NA|TRBD2
TGTGCCAGCAGCCCGGGGACTAGCGGCGCCTACGAGCAGTACTTC
CASSPGTSGAYEQYF
>TRBJ1-6|14|TRBV10-2|NA|NA
TGCGCCAGCAGTGCGACCGGCTATAATTCACCCCTCCACTTT
CASSATGYNSPLHF
>TRBJ2-7|15|TRBV6-5|few|TRBD1
TGTGCCAGCAGTTTCCGACAGGGTAGGGATGGCGAGCAGTACTTC
CASSFRQGRDGEQYF
>TRBJ2-3|13|TRBV4-2|NA|NA
TGTGCCAGCAGCGGAGGGCCCCCAGATACGCAGTATTTT
CASSGGPPDTQYF
>TRBJ2-7|14|TRBV6-5|NA|NA
TGTGCCAGCAGTTATTTACAGGACAGCTACGAGCAGTACTTC
CASSYLQDSYEQYF
>TRBJ1-5|13|TRBV30|few|NA
TGTGCCTGGAGTGGGGGGCGGGTTCAGCCCCAGCATTTT
CAWSGGRVQPQHF